This is a list of T cell receptor beta chains from one sample in a study of blood T cell repertoires in COVID-19. Clones were read by immunoSEQ multiplex PCR, and TCRdb kept only the in-frame ones, dropping some. Altogether over 100,000 clones are present, around 80% being singletons, with the ten largest covering around 4.2%. Sequences were obtained from peripheral blood. The origin of the receptors is a human donor in a cohort sampled during active or convalescent COVID-19. CDR3s include the opening cysteine and the closing phenylalanine or tryptophan. A D gene is named only where the DNA matches it firmly. Only some rows state a clone size, as once, few, many or a class for expanded clones.

V gene	clone size	D gene	J gene	CDR3 protein	CDR3 DNA
TRBV7-2	-	-	TRBJ1-1	CASSKTLNTEAFF	TGTGCCAGCAGCAAGACACTGAACACTGAAGCTTTCTTT
TRBV23-1	few	TRBD1	TRBJ1-2	CASSPTGTGEGYGYTF	TGCGCCAGCAGTCCGACTGGGACAGGGGAGGGCTATGGCTACACCTTC
TRBV5-8	-	TRBD2	TRBJ2-7	CASRLAGEIGQYF	TGTGCCAGCAGGTTAGCGGGAGAGATCGGGCAGTACTTC
TRBV18	-	TRBD1	TRBJ1-6	CASSRNRDRTSPLHF	TGTGCCAGCTCACGAAACCGGGACAGAACTTCACCCCTCCACTTT
TRBV29-1	-	TRBD2	TRBJ2-2	CSVGSGITGELFF	TGCAGCGTTGGAAGCGGGATAACCGGGGAGCTGTTTTTT
TRBV5-6	-	-	TRBJ2-2	CASSWGQGIMTGELFF	TGTGCCAGCAGCTGGGGCCAGGGTATAATGACCGGGGAGCTGTTTTTT
TRBV7-9	-	-	TRBJ1-3	CASSLDGAGGNTIYF	TGTGCCAGCAGCTTAGATGGGGCAGGTGGAAACACCATATATTTT
TRBV18	-	TRBD2	TRBJ2-7	CASSPLLTSGSSYEQYF	TGTGCCAGCTCACCACTTTTGACTAGCGGGAGCTCCTACGAGCAGTACTTC
TRBV19	-	-	TRBJ1-2	CASSIGGSGYGYTF	TGTGCCAGTAGTATAGGGGGCTCGGGCTATGGCTACACCTTC
TRBV5-6	-	-	TRBJ1-1	CASSLRGGRTEAFF	TGTGCCAGCAGCCTGCGCGGGGGGAGGACTGAAGCTTTCTTT
TRBV3-1/TRBV3-2	-	TRBD2	TRBJ2-3	CASSPTLAGLLDTDTQYF	TGTGCCAGCAGCCCCACTCTAGCGGGTCTTCTCGACACAGATACGCAGTATTTT
TRBV7-9	-	-	TRBJ1-2	CASSLAGTDYGYTF	TGTGCCAGCAGCTTAGCAGGGACTGACTATGGCTACACCTTC
TRBV4-2	-	-	TRBJ1-4	CASSQVGGVGTNEKLFF	TGTGCCAGCAGCCAAGTGGGAGGGGTTGGGACTAATGAAAAACTGTTTTTT
TRBV9	-	TRBD1	TRBJ2-2	CASSVWGQGVSGELFF	TGTGCCAGCAGCGTGTGGGGACAGGGGGTTTCCGGGGAGCTGTTTTTT
TRBV18	-	-	TRBJ1-1	CASSPPRTVEAFF	TGTGCCAGCTCACCACCTCGGACTGTAGAAGCTTTCTTT
TRBV4-3	-	TRBD1	TRBJ2-4	CASSQRTGPKNIQYF	TGCGCCAGCAGCCAAAGGACAGGGCCCAAAAACATTCAGTACTTC
TRBV6-5	-	TRBD1	TRBJ2-1	CASSPDRGYNNEQFF	TGTGCCAGCAGTCCCGACAGGGGCTATAACAATGAGCAGTTCTTC
TRBV5-4	-	TRBD1	TRBJ1-1	CASRTGLNTEAFF	TGTGCCAGCAGGACAGGGTTAAACACTGAAGCTTTCTTT
TRBV5-1	once	TRBD1	TRBJ2-1	CASSSPISGQGANEQFF	TGCGCCAGCAGCTCCCCAATTTCGGGACAGGGGGCAAATGAGCAGTTCTTC
TRBV27	-	TRBD1	TRBJ2-2	CASKFISRDRGRGTGELFF	TGTGCCAGCAAATTTATATCCCGGGACAGGGGTCGAGGCACCGGGGAGCTGTTTTTT
TRBV29-1	-	-	TRBJ1-2	CSVGSGNYGYTF	TGCAGCGTTGGGTCCGGGAACTATGGCTACACCTTC
TRBV4-2	-	TRBD2	TRBJ2-3	CASSQEGTSGIGTDTQYF	TGTGCCAGCAGCCAAGAAGGGACTAGCGGGATCGGCACAGATACGCAGTATTTT
TRBV3-1/TRBV3-2	-	-	TRBJ2-7	CASSQGRQFYEQYF	TGTGCCAGCAGCCAAGGGCGACAGTTCTACGAGCAGTACTTC
TRBV11-3	once	-	TRBJ1-1	CASSLGQANTEAFF	TGTGCCAGCAGCTTAGGACAGGCGAACACTGAAGCTTTCTTT
TRBV3-1/TRBV3-2	-	-	TRBJ1-1	CASSSRGIEAFF	TGTGCCAGCAGCTCCCGGGGAATTGAAGCTTTCTTT
TRBV19	-	-	TRBJ1-2	CASSIGSRSGYTF	TGTGCCAGTAGTATCGGTTCGAGGTCGGGCTACACCTTC
TRBV7-9	-	-	TRBJ2-1	CASSALAATEQFF	TGTGCCAGCAGCGCCCTCGCGGCCACGGAGCAGTTCTTC
TRBV2	once	TRBD1	TRBJ1-1	CASSLFWTGVGNTEAFF	TGTGCCAGCAGTCTTTTTTGGACAGGGGTGGGCAACACTGAAGCTTTCTTT
TRBV20-1	-	TRBD2	TRBJ2-7	CSASPASGGFYSYEQYF	TGCAGTGCTAGTCCGGCTAGCGGGGGGTTCTACTCCTACGAGCAGTACTTC
TRBV6-6	few	-	TRBJ2-7	CASSYGARSYEQYF	TGTGCCAGCAGCTACGGGGCCCGCTCCTACGAGCAGTACTTC
TRBV7-6	-	TRBD2	TRBJ2-1	CASSSGTSMAYNEQFF	TGTGCCAGCAGCTCCGGGACTAGCATGGCCTACAATGAGCAGTTCTTC
TRBV6-6	few	-	TRBJ2-2	CASSHQRGGELFF	TGTGCCAGCAGCCACCAAAGGGGCGGGGAGCTGTTTTTT
TRBV18	-	-	TRBJ1-3	CASSPPLGLSGNTIYF	TGTGCCAGCTCCCCCCCTCTGGGGCTCAGCGGAAACACCATATATTTT
TRBV6-2/TRBV6-3	-	-	TRBJ2-7	CASSFDVFASEQYF	TGTGCCAGCAGTTTCGATGTGTTCGCTAGCGAGCAGTACTTC
TRBV9	-	-	TRBJ1-1	CASSVSGNTEAFF	TGTGCCAGCAGCGTAAGCGGGAACACTGAAGCTTTCTTT
TRBV29-1	once	TRBD1	TRBJ2-2	CSVGIMGTGALENTGELFF	TGCAGCGTTGGTATCATGGGGACAGGGGCTCTAGAGAACACCGGGGAGCTGTTTTTT
TRBV7-7	-	-	TRBJ2-5	CASSLGQGLQETQYF	TGTGCTAGCAGCTTAGGTCAGGGTTTGCAAGAGACCCAGTACTTC